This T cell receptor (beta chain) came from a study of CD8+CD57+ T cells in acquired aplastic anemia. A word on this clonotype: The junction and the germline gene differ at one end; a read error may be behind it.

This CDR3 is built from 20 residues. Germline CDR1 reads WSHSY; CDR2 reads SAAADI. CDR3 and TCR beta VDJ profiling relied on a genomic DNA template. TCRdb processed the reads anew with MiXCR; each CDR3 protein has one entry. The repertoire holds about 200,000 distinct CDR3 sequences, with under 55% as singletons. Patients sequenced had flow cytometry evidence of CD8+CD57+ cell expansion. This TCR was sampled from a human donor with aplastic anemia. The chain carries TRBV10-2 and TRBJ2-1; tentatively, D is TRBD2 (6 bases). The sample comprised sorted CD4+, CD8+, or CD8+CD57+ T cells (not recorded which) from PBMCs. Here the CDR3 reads CASTFPREPWGIKGGNEQFF. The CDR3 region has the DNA TGTGCCAGCACCTTCCCCCGGGAGCCATGGGGGATTAAAGGTGGGAATGAGCAGTTCTTC.